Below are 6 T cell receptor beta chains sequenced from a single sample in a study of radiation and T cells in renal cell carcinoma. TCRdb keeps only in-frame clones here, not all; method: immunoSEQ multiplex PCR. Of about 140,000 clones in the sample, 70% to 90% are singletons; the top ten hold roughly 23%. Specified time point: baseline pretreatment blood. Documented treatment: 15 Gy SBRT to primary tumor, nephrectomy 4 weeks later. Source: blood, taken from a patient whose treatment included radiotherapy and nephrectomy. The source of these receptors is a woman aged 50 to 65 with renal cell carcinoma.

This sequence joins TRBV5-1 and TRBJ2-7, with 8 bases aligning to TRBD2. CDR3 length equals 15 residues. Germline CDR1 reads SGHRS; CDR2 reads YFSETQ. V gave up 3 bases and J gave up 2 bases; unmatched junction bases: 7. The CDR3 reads CASSSSGSSAYEQYF. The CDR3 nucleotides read TGCGCCAGCAGCTCCAGCGGGAGTTCTGCCTACGAGCAGTACTTC.

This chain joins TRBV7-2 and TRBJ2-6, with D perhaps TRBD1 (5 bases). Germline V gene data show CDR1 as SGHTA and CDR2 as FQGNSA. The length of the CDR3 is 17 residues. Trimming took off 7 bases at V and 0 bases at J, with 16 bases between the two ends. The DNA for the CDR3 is TGTGCCAGCACCACGACAGTAACCCGCTCTGGGGCCAACGTCCTGACTTTC. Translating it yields CASTTTVTRSGANVLTF.

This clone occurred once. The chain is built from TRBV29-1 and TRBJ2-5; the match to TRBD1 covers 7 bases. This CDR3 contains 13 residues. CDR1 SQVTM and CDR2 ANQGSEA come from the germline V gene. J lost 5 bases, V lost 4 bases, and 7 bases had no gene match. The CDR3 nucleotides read TGCAGCGTTGCGGGGTCACAGGGGGAGACCCAGTACTTC. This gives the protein CSVAGSQGETQYF.

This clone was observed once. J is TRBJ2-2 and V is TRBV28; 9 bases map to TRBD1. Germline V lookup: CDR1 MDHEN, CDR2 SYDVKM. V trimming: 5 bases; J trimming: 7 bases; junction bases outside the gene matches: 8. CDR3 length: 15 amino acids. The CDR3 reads CASSRGDRVGGELFF. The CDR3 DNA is TGTGCCAGCAGTCGAGGGGACAGGGTTGGCGGGGAGCTGTTTTTT.

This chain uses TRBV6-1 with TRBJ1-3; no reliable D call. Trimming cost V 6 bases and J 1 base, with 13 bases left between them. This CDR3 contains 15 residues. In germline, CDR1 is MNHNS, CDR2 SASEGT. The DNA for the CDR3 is TGTGCCAGCAGGGGAATGTTGGTTTCTGGAAACACCATATATTTT. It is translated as CASRGMLVSGNTIYF.

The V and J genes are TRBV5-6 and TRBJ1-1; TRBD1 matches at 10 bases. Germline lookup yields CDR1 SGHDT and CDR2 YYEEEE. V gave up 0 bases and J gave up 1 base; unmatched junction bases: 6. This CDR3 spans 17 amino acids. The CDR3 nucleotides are TGTGCCAGCAGCTTGGGGTGGGACAGGGGTTGGAACACTGAAGCTTTCTTT. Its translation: CASSLGWDRGWNTEAFF.